The next 10 T cell receptor beta chains were all read from a single sample in a study of T cell repertoires in aging, cancer and after chemotherapy. The template was genomic DNA from peripheral blood, not RNA. Rearranged V-D-J TRB sequences were amplified with a mixed TRB-A/B primer pool. Each CDR3 protein gets one entry after TCRdb re-called the multiplex PCR reads with MiXCR. The sample holds about 570 distinct CDR3 sequences, about 16% seen once. The material sequenced was blood. Receptors originate from a human donor with a blood cancer.

The chain combines TRBV5-1 with TRBJ2-7; D perhaps matches TRBD1 (5 bases). Trimming shortened V by 4 bases and J by 5 bases, and 13 bases separated the two germline ends. The CDR3 is made up of 13 amino acids. Germline V gives CDR1 SGHRS, CDR2 YFSETQ. The CDR3: CASSPLWGHEQYF. The CDR3 DNA reads TGCGCCAGCAGCCCTTTATGGGGCCACGAGCAGTACTTC. Using reference TRBV5-1 and TRBJ2-7 for the parts outside the CDR3, the full variable domain is KAGVTQTPRYLIKTRGQQVTLSCSPISGHRSVSWYQQTPGQGLQFLFEYFSETQRNKGNFPGRFSGRQFSNSRSEMNVSTLELGDSALYLCASSPLWGHEQYFGPGTRLTVT.

As regards this clonotype: It is likely a read error, because the conserved phenylalanine at the end of the CDR3 is missing. The chain links TRBV5-1 to TRBJ2-5; no definite D call. Trimming cost V 5 bases and J 2 bases, with 10 bases left between them. The CDR3 consists of 13 residues. The germline V gene encodes CDR1 SGHRS and CDR2 YFSETQ. In DNA form, the CDR3 reads TGCGCCAGCAGGGAACCAAGTCAAGAGACCCAGTACTTA. As protein: CASREPSQETQYL.

In this sample, this clonotype turned up a few times. The chain uses TRBV7-9 and TRBJ2-3, with D possibly matching TRBD2 (7 bases). Trimming left V 1 base short and J 3 bases short, with 11 bases between. This CDR3 has 15 residues. Germline lookup yields CDR1 SEHNR and CDR2 FQNEAQ (reference sequence). In nucleotides, the CDR3 is TGTGCCAGCAGCTTAGGGGGGGGGCCAACAGATACGCAGTATTTT. It is translated as CASSLGGGPTDTQYF.

This clonotype is large within its sample. The chain employs TRBV27 and TRBJ1-6; D gene ambiguous. The CDR3 contains 13 residues. Trimming removed 6 bases at V and 9 bases at J, with 12 bases between. The germline CDR1 and CDR2 sequences are MNHEY and SMNVEV (reference sequence). The CDR3 nucleotides read TGTGCCAGCAGCATCGAGCGAGGTTCACCCCTCCACTTT. This encodes CASSIERGSPLHF.

Relative to its sample, this clonotype is medium-sized (0.01 to 0.1%). The chain uses TRBV6-2 or TRBV6-3 and TRBJ2-5; D is uncertain. The CDR3 runs 15 residues. V dropped 3 bases and J dropped 1 base, with 12 bases sitting between them. Germline CDR1 and CDR2: MNHEY and SVGEGT. CDR3 DNA sequence: TGTGCCAGCAGTTATTCGTATGCGGCCCAAGAGACCCAGTACTTC. Protein sequence: CASSYSYAAQETQYF.

This clonotype is labeled as medium-sized. This rearrangement joins TRBV15 to TRBJ2-1; 9 bases agree with TRBD2. The germline V gene has CDR1 LNHNV and CDR2 YYDKDF (reference sequence). The CDR3 spans 16 residues. The V segment lost 1 base and the J segment 5 bases; nucleotides outside the gene matches: 6. The CDR3 nucleotides are TGTGCCACCAGCAGAGTTAGGACTAGCGTAGACAATGAGCAGTTCTTC. Protein product: CATSRVRTSVDNEQFF.

By proportion, this clonotype is medium-sized. The V call is TRBV5-1, the J call TRBJ2-1, with TRBD2 identical over 7 bases. The CDR3 is 14 residues long. V lost 7 bases to trimming and J lost 4 bases; unmatched junction nucleotides: 8. CDR1 is SGHRS, CDR2 YFSETQ, per germline. The CDR3 DNA reads TGCGCCAGCGGGACGGGAGGTACATACAATGAGCAGTTCTTC. This encodes CASGTGGTYNEQFF.

By sample fraction, this clonotype is medium-sized. This CDR3 reads CSARASTGATNEKLFF. DNA for the CDR3: TGCAGTGCTAGAGCTTCCACAGGGGCAACTAATGAAAAACTGTTTTTT. This chain uses TRBV20-1 with TRBJ1-4, with TRBD1 identical over 7 bases. CDR3 length: 16 residues. Germline V gives CDR1 DFQATT, CDR2 SNEGSKA (reference sequence). The V and J ends lost 1 base and 0 bases, in that order; junction bases with no gene match: 5.

This clonotype is judged large (0.1 to 1%). The genes are TRBV12-3 or TRBV12-4 and TRBJ2-7, with D perhaps being TRBD1 or TRBD2 (7 bases each). V was clipped by 3 bases and J by 4 bases, with 16 bases between them. The CDR3 has 15 amino acids. This chain's CDR3 is CASSFGRSGGYEQYF. As DNA, the CDR3 is TGTGCCAGCAGTTTCGGGAGGTCAGGGGGGTACGAGCAGTACTTC.

This clonotype has more than one count but fewer than ten. J is TRBJ2-5 and V is TRBV28; no definite D call. CDR1 is MDHEN, CDR2 SYDVKM, per germline. CDR3 length equals 14 residues. V gave up 5 bases and J gave up 5 bases, with 15 bases separating them. CDR3 residues: CASSRQAAGETQYF. The CDR3 DNA reads TGTGCCAGCAGTCGTCAGGCGGCCGGGGAGACCCAGTACTTC.